Following are 17 T cell receptor beta chains from one sample sequenced in a study of T-cell reconstitution after alpha-beta-depleted transplantation in children. The authors prepared the TCRbeta library with unique molecular identifiers. One entry per CDR3 protein, called by TCRdb with MiXCR from the PCR reads. The sample contains some 200,000 distinct CDR3 sequences, 9.7% of which appear only once. This specimen consisted of PBMCs from the stem cell graft donor, obtained from the stem cell graft. The receptors were sampled from a human donor who donated a stem cell graft to a child with SCID.

CDR3 sequence reads: CASSRDSGGYTF. In nucleotides, the CDR3 is TGTGCCAGCAGTCGGGACTCTGGAGGCTACACCTTC. J is TRBJ1-2 and V is TRBV7-9; tentatively, D is TRBD1 (5 bases). V shed 6 bases and J shed 8 bases, with 13 bases lying between them. Germline CDR1 SEHNR, CDR2 FQNEAQ (reference sequence). This CDR3 has 12 amino acids.

This clonotype came up a few times. The chain joins TRBV18 to TRBJ2-5; D is uncertain. The germline V and J ends were trimmed by 3 bases and 4 bases, with 12 bases remaining between them. Germline V gene data show CDR1 as KGHSH and CDR2 as LQKENI. This CDR3 contains 14 residues. The CDR3 sequence is CASSPTSPRETQYF. CDR3 sequence (DNA): TGTGCCAGCTCACCTACCTCCCCGCGAGAGACCCAGTACTTC.

This clonotype was detected ten times or more. The chain employs TRBV6-2 or TRBV6-3 and TRBJ1-5, with D hard to call. This CDR3 region has 15 residues. Germline CDR1 is MNHEY and CDR2 is SVGEGT. V lost 2 bases and J lost 7, with 15 bases in between. The CDR3 sequence is CASSYLAGAFQPQHF. In DNA form, the CDR3 reads TGTGCCAGCAGTTACCTAGCGGGCGCTTTCCAGCCCCAGCATTTT.

The rearrangement links TRBV12-3 or TRBV12-4 to TRBJ2-1, with 12 bases aligning to TRBD2. The CDR3 is made up of 15 amino acids. The ends lost 7 bases at V and 7 bases at J; junction bases unmatched: 8. DNA for the CDR3: TGTGCCAGCACACGAACTAGCGGGGGGAGGAATGAGCAGTTCTTC. Protein product: CASTRTSGGRNEQFF.

This clonotype was counted many times. The V call is TRBV7-2, the J call TRBJ2-5; D not resolved. Germline V gene sequence: CDR1 SGHTA, CDR2 FQGNSA. This CDR3 region has 14 residues. Between the trimmed V and J ends, which lost 2 bases and 1 base, there was a span of 8 bases. The CDR3 is CASSLSSFQETQYF. As DNA, the CDR3 is TGTGCCAGCAGCTTATCCAGCTTCCAAGAGACCCAGTACTTC.

This clonotype was counted ten times or more. The chain uses TRBV7-2 and TRBJ1-6; possibly TRBD1 for D (6 bases). Per the germline V gene, CDR1 is SGHTA and CDR2 is FQGNSA. V was trimmed by 5 bases and J by 6 bases, leaving 29 bases between them. The CDR3 loop spans 20 amino acids. Here the CDR3 DNA reads TGTGCCAGCAGCCAAGGGGTGTCAGGGGCAGGTTTGGGGCTTAATTCACCCCTCCACTTT. Translation gives CASSQGVSGAGLGLNSPLHF.

As concerns this clonotype: With a much larger clone just one base away, this may be a read error. The J gene is TRBJ2-5, the V gene TRBV7-8; D may correspond to TRBD1 or TRBD2 (5 bases each). The CDR3 loop spans 13 amino acids. Germline CDR1 and CDR2: SGHVS and FQNEAQ. CDR3 nucleotides: TGTGCCAGCAGCTTAGACGGGGCGGAGACCCAGCACTTC. Its translation is CASSLDGAETQHF.

This clonotype was observed at least ten times. The chain recombines TRBV11-2 with TRBJ1-2, with 10 bases fitting TRBD1. The CDR3 sequence is 18 residues long. With 1 base clipped from V and 2 bases from J, the junction kept 10 bases outside the gene matches. Looked up from germline, CDR1 is SGHAT and CDR2 is FQNNGV. CDR3 DNA: TGTGCCAGCAGCTTAGGGGACAGGGGCGCAGGGTGGAACTATGGCTACACCTTC. It is translated as CASSLGDRGAGWNYGYTF.

This clonotype was observed at least ten times. The J gene is TRBJ1-6, the V gene TRBV7-2, with D possibly being TRBD1 (5 bases). This CDR3 contains 12 residues. The ends were cut back, 4 bases at V and 11 bases at J, with 9 bases in the middle. Germline V gene data show CDR1 as SGHTA and CDR2 as FQGNSA. CDR3 sequence reads: CASSWGGPPLHF. Here the CDR3 DNA reads TGTGCCAGCAGCTGGGGGGGACCACCCCTCCACTTT.

This clonotype was counted once. A much more abundant neighbour one base away suggests this may be a read error. J is TRBJ2-1 and V is TRBV4-2, with TRBD1 matching 7 bases. V trimming: 6 bases; J trimming: 0 bases; junction bases outside the gene matches: 14. The CDR3 has 18 residues. The germline V gene has CDR1 LGHNA and CDR2 YNFKEQ. The CDR3 loop is CASRQPQGPYGSYNEQFF. The CDR3 DNA sequence: TGTGCCAGCAGACAACCACAGGGGCCTTACGGCTCCTACAATGAGCAGTTCTTC.

This clonotype was counted ten times or more. J is TRBJ1-1 and V is TRBV20-1; D ambiguous. V lost 0 bases and J 9 bases, leaving 8 bases between the germline ends. The germline CDR1 and CDR2 sequences are DFQATT and SNEGSKA (reference sequence). The CDR3 length is 11 residues. Here the CDR3 reads CSARDSNQAFF. CDR3 bases: TGCAGTGCTAGAGACTCAAACCAAGCTTTCTTT.

This clonotype was counted ten times or more. V is TRBV6-4 and J is TRBJ2-1; 7 bases match TRBD2. The V segment lost 6 bases and the J segment 2 bases; nucleotides outside the gene matches: 10. Germline V gives CDR1 MRHNA, CDR2 SNTAGT. The CDR3 totals 16 residues. In DNA form, the CDR3 reads TGTGCCAGCAGCGCCTCCGACAGCGGGGCCTACAATGAGCAGTTCTTC. Protein product: CASSASDSGAYNEQFF.

This clonotype was picked up many times. The CDR3 coding sequence is TGCAGTGCCACTAACCTGGGACAGACGAATGGCTACACCTTC. Its translation is CSATNLGQTNGYTF. V and J are TRBV20-1 and TRBJ1-2; 7 bases align to TRBD1. V gave up 6 bases and J gave up 6 bases; unmatched junction bases: 13. Germline assignment: CDR1 DFQATT and CDR2 SNEGSKA (reference sequence). This CDR3 has 14 residues.

This clonotype was recorded many times. The J gene is TRBJ2-1, the V gene TRBV5-1; D not resolved. CDR3 length: 12 amino acids. Trimming removed 4 bases at V and 7 bases at J, with 9 bases between. In germline, CDR1 is SGHRS, CDR2 YFSETQ. The CDR3 DNA reads TGCGCCAGCAGCCTGACTGTTAATGAGCAGTTCTTC. Translated, it gives CASSLTVNEQFF.

This clonotype showed up many times. V usage is TRBV7-2 and J usage is TRBJ1-2; TRBD1 matches 12 bases. CDR3 length: 16 amino acids. In germline, CDR1 is SGHTA, CDR2 FQGNSA. V was pared by 4 bases and J by 5 bases, with 8 bases of the junction left unmatched. For the CDR3, the DNA is TGTGCCAGCAGCTCGGGGACAGGGGGCGATGTGTATGGCTACACCTTC. Amino acid sequence: CASSSGTGGDVYGYTF.

Many counts were recorded for this clonotype. CDR3 sequence (DNA): TGTGCCAGCAGCCCCAGTCAGGGGTCTTTCTTGGAGCAGTACTTC. Residues: CASSPSQGSFLEQYF. J is TRBJ2-7 and V is TRBV9, with a possible D match to TRBD1 (6 bases). Between the trimmed V and J ends, which lost 4 bases and 7 bases, there was a span of 21 bases. The CDR3 has 15 amino acids. CDR1 and CDR2 from the germline V gene are SGDLS and YYNGEE.

This clonotype was observed many times. The rearrangement joins TRBV7-6 to TRBJ1-1, with a tentative D call TRBD1 (6 bases). The length of the CDR3 is 17 residues. V was clipped by 1 base and J by 2 bases, with 17 bases between them. Germline lookup yields CDR1 SGHVS and CDR2 FNYEAQ. Here the CDR3 DNA reads TGTGCCAGCAGCTTAGTCCTACAGGGAAGCTTTAACACTGAAGCTTTCTTT. Translating gives CASSLVLQGSFNTEAFF.